This is a list of T cell receptor beta chains from one sample in a study of cytomegalovirus exposure and HLA in healthy donors. Method: immunoSEQ multiplex PCR; TCRdb's copy keeps in-frame clones and lacks some. The sample lists about 160,000 clones; about 75% were seen once. The sequencing input was PBMCs. Receptors were obtained from a female donor in good health and CMV-seronegative. Each CDR3 is given with its conserved first and last residue. D genes are given only for firm matches. Not all rows give a size; the values are once, few, many and, for expanded clones, a class.

>TRBV4-1|.|.|TRBJ1-3
TGCGCCAGCAGCCAAGATCCCGGGACTGAAAAATCCTCTGGAAACACCATATATTTT
CASSQDPGTEKSSGNTIYF
>TRBV15|.|TRBD1|TRBJ1-2
TGTGCCACCAACCCCCAGCCAGGGGGCGCCGGCGGCTACACCTTC
CATNPQPGGAGGYTF
>TRBV5-1|once|.|TRBJ1-1
TGCGCCAGCAGCGTTCAGGGAGGCGGAACTGAAGCTTTCTTT
CASSVQGGGTEAFF
>TRBV6-1|.|.|TRBJ2-1
TGTGCCAGCAGTGGACTCCCCCGCTACAATGAGCAGTTCTTC
CASSGLPRYNEQFF
>TRBV5-4|.|.|TRBJ2-7
TGTGCCAGCAGCTTGGGTGAGGAGCAGTACTTC
CASSLGEEQYF
>TRBV9|.|.|TRBJ1-1
TGTGCCAGCAGCGCTTCCAACCGGGACACTGAAGCTTTCTTT
CASSASNRDTEAFF
>TRBV18|.|.|TRBJ1-2
TGTGCCAGCTCCCCTGCCGGGAAGAACTATGGCTACACCTTC
CASSPAGKNYGYTF
>TRBV19|.|TRBD1|TRBJ1-5
TGTGCCAGCAATTACGGACAGGGGTATCAGCCCCAGCATTTT
CASNYGQGYQPQHF
>TRBV5-4|.|TRBD1|TRBJ2-5
TGTGCCAGCCAAAACGACAGGGGGCGGGAGACCCAGTACTTC
CASQNDRGRETQYF
>TRBV2|few|.|TRBJ2-4
TGTGCCAGCAGTGAAGCGATTGGAGCTACCAAAAACATTCAGTACTTC
CASSEAIGATKNIQYF
>TRBV2|few|.|TRBJ1-2
TGTGCCAGCAGTGATGAGACAATGGAAATGGTGGATGGCTACACCTTC
CASSDETMEMVDGYTF
>TRBV7-9|.|.|TRBJ1-3
TGTGCCAGCAGCTTGCTTGCGAGAAACACCATATATTTT
CASSLLARNTIYF
>TRBV19|.|.|TRBJ2-4
TGTGCCAGTACCATGGCAATGGGGGCCGGGGCCAAAAACATTCAGTACTTC
CASTMAMGAGAKNIQYF
>TRBV29-1|.|TRBD2|TRBJ2-3
TGCAGCGTTGAAACTAGCGGGGCCTTCACAGATACGCAGTATTTT
CSVETSGAFTDTQYF
>TRBV4-2|.|TRBD1|TRBJ2-7
TGTCGCCAGGGGGTCAACTACGAGCAGTACTTC
CRQGVNYEQYF
>TRBV7-2|.|.|TRBJ2-5
TGTGCCAGCAGCTTAGGCTCCGGGACTCCTCTCACCCAGTACTTC
CASSLGSGTPLTQYF